This TCR beta chain was identified during a study of blood T cells in healthy people across ages. Whole-study context: When template switching was applied, about one barcoded beta molecule was captured per two T cells.

Trimming shortened V by 0 bases and J by 6 bases, and 9 bases separated the two germline ends. CDR3 size: 14 residues. CDR1 ENHRY and CDR2 SYGVKD come from the germline V gene. Points on this clonotype: What it binds is not known.

Findings of the study overall: Naive T cell percentage showed a strong correlation with the diversity of TCR beta. Whereas aged donors had fewer naive CD4+ cells, long-lived donors had more of them and higher diversity.

A J-beta primer mix and a sample-barcoded 5' primer were used in a second PCR of about 6 to 12 cycles. Tagging of each cDNA molecule was performed by a template-switch adaptor with 12 random nucleotides. TCRdb fed the 5' RACE reads into MiXCR, producing one record per CDR3 protein. This table holds about 640,000 distinct CDR3 sequences, roughly two fifths found once. The receptor comes from a man at least 80 years old in good health. The sequenced sample consisted of blood. The V gene is TRBV10-3, the J gene TRBJ1-5; D is unresolved. CDR3 coding DNA: TGTGCCATCAGTGAGTCGGGAAAAAGTCAGCCCCAGCATTTT. Its translation is CAISESGKSQPQHF.